Sequencing of this TCR beta chain was carried out in a study of T-cell reconstitution after alpha-beta-depleted transplantation in children. This sample's TCRbeta library carried unique molecular identifier barcodes. TCRdb re-derived calls from the PCR reads in MiXCR, one entry per CDR3 protein. The sample lists roughly 500,000 distinct CDR3 sequences; approximately 16% were seen once. A few counts support this clonotype. CDR3 length: 13 residues. The J segment lost 10 bases and the V segment lost 5 bases, leaving 7 bases of the junction unmatched. In germline, CDR1 is SGDLS, CDR2 YYNGEE. Specimen: PBMCs from the stem cell graft donor, collected from the stem cell graft. V is TRBV9 and J is TRBJ2-1, with 9 bases that match TRBD2. The clonotype was recovered from a human donor who donated a stem cell graft to a child with acute lymphoblastic leukemia. DNA of the CDR3: TGTGCCAGCAGTGGGACTAGCCACCTGGAGCAGTTCTTC. Amino acid sequence: CASSGTSHLEQFF.